This T cell receptor beta chain was identified during a study of CD8+CD57+ T cells in acquired aplastic anemia (dated by TCRdb to the late 2010s). With respect to the entire study: A mean of 3.2 ug of DNA, ranging from roughly 0.19 to 27.4 ug, was extracted from sorted CD4+ and CD8+ cells. CD8+CD57+ expansion was defined as a frequency above the mean frequency observed in healthy subjects.

Profiling of TCR beta VDJ combinations and CDR3 sequences used genomic DNA as the template. An Illumina HiSeq 2000 was the platform used for TCR repertoire sequencing. The paper's data handling went like this. Repertoires were assessed using TRBV/TRBJ rearrangement plots, CDR3 size and DJ length profiles, and Simpson's diversity index. The most abundant DNA sequence in the deep sequencing data was taken as the immunodominant clone. CDR3 amino acid sequences were checked for sharing between subjects and were compared against published repertoires and the VDJdb database. TCRdb ran its own pipeline on the public reads, namely fastp trimming at Q25 and MiXCR clone calling, and kept in-frame beta chains. Every entry covers one CDR3 protein and lists the most common genes and DNA from its rows. What appears here as the V and J calls and clone size reflects TCRdb's work, not the paper's. Present in this sample are hundreds of thousands of distinct CDR3 sequences, around 33% of which were seen just once. The top ten constitute less than 1% of the sample.

Broader findings and caveats from the paper: CD8+ Simpson's diversity did not differ significantly between patients and healthy controls (P=0.060). Around 31 CD8+ CDR3 sequences were shared between patients and controls but appeared highly expressed in patients and within their immunodominant clones.

Its CDR3 holds 13 amino acids, cysteine through phenylalanine. The read is trimmed to its CDR3 DNA, 39 bases read in frame from base 1. The junction carries 6 bases between V and J, which are trimmed by 3 bases and 0 bases respectively. CDR1 and CDR2, looked up from the germline V gene, are SGHTA and FQGNSA. The patients picked for sequencing were ones in whom flow cytometry had shown an expansion of CD8+CD57+ cells. Every patient had a diagnosis of severe acquired aplastic anemia based on International Study of Aplastic Anemia and Agranulocytosis and Camitta criteria. Patients had received no therapy at the time of blood sampling. In this study, sorted CD4+ and CD8+ T cells from the blood of healthy subjects and of severe aplastic anemia patients had their TCR repertoires deep-sequenced. In the USA, patient enrollment took place under clinicaltrials.gov protocols 00001620, 01623167, 00001397, 00071045, 00081523 and 00961064. Ficoll-Paque density gradient centrifugation was used to isolate peripheral blood mononuclear cells. Before DNA was extracted, CD4+ and CD8+ T cells were sorted using either FACS or magnetic beads.

A few counts support this clonotype. It has no known antigen specificity. The input lacks base qualities; no much larger clone sits a single base away. The rearrangement joined TRBV7-2 to TRBJ2-7; the D gene remains uncertain. The sequenced material came from sorted CD4+, CD8+, or CD8+CD57+ T cells (not recorded which) from PBMCs. The TCR was taken from a human donor with aplastic anemia. The CDR3 corresponds to CASSFWSSYEQYF. Read as DNA, the sequence is TGTGCCAGCAGCTTTTGGAGCTCCTACGAGCAGTACTTC.